Listed here are 13 T cell receptor beta chains from one sample, sequenced in a study of T cell responses to AZD1222 COVID-19 vaccine. Clones were read by immunoSEQ multiplex PCR, and TCRdb kept only the in-frame ones, dropping some. The sample carries some 80,000 clones, about 90% recorded once. Here the sequenced sample was peripheral blood, taken on day 0 of AZD1222 vaccination. The receptors originated from an adult in good health.

This clone was counted between two and nine times. The chain uses TRBV24-1 and TRBJ2-5, with unresolved D. The CDR3 consists of 15 residues. The germline V gene has CDR1 KGHDR and CDR2 SFDVKD. V was pared by 1 base and J by 3 bases, with 11 bases between. CDR3 coding DNA: TGTGCCACCAGTGATTTTACCGGGCCTAAAGAGACCCAGTACTTC. The encoded protein is CATSDFTGPKETQYF.

The chain links TRBV6-7 to TRBJ2-7; 7 bases fit TRBD1. TRBV6-7 is noted as an ORF with a role that remains uncertain. The V segment lost 0 bases and the J segment 6 bases; nucleotides outside the gene matches: 8. The CDR3 has 15 amino acids. The CDR3 loop reads CASSYSPDRVGEQYF. For the CDR3, the DNA is TGTGCCAGCAGTTACTCCCCCGACAGGGTTGGCGAGCAGTACTTC.

This chain uses TRBV28 with TRBJ1-2; possibly TRBD1 for D (5 bases). The V end lost 4 bases, the J end lost 5 bases, and 20 bases lay between the germline ends. Germline loops: CDR1 MDHEN, CDR2 SYDVKM. This CDR3 is built from 16 residues. CDR3 sequence: CASSSIQERGGYGYTF. The CDR3 nucleotides read TGTGCCAGCAGTTCAATACAGGAACGCGGTGGGTATGGCTACACCTTC.

The J gene is TRBJ2-1, the V gene TRBV7-6; maybe TRBD2 (6 bases). Germline-derived CDR1 and CDR2 are SGHVS and FNYEAQ. This CDR3 has 16 residues. V was clipped by 0 bases and J by 2 bases, with 11 bases between them. In nucleotides, the CDR3 is TGTGCCAGCAGCTTAGCTGGCGGGATAGCCTACAATGAGCAGTTCTTC. Amino acids: CASSLAGGIAYNEQFF.

This chain links TRBV19 with TRBJ1-4; D might be TRBD1 (6 bases). Trimming shortened V by 1 base and J by 8 bases, and 14 bases separated the two germline ends. Germline loops: CDR1 LNHDA, CDR2 SQIVND (reference sequence). This CDR3 contains 15 residues. CDR3 in DNA: TGTGCCAGTAGTATAGGGGTGACAGGCGGCGAAAAACTGTTTTTT. Residues: CASSIGVTGGEKLFF.

The genes are TRBV7-2 and TRBJ1-2; D perhaps matches TRBD1 (5 bases). There are 14 residues in the CDR3. Per germline, CDR1 SGHTA and CDR2 FQGNSA. V was pared by 2 bases and J by 0 bases, with 7 bases between. The chain's CDR3 is CASSLTGPNYGYTF. The CDR3 bases are TGTGCCAGCAGCTTAACAGGTCCTAACTATGGCTACACCTTC.

This chain connects TRBV2 to TRBJ2-7; D is possibly TRBD2 (6 bases). CDR3 length: 14 residues. Trimming stripped 8 bases from V and 3 bases from J, with 17 bases between. Germline assignment: CDR1 SNHLY and CDR2 FYNNEI. The CDR3 sequence: CASSEEGSGYEQYF. The CDR3 nucleotides read TGTGCCAGCTCCGAGGAAGGTAGCGGCTACGAGCAGTACTTC.

The rearrangement uses TRBV30 and TRBJ1-1; TRBD1 is a possible D gene (5 bases). The CDR3 sequence is 15 residues long. From germline, CDR1 is GTSNPN and CDR2 SVGIG (reference sequence). V lost 3 bases and J lost 5, with 19 bases in between. The CDR3 spells CAWRTIQGKGTEAFF. CDR3 nucleotides: TGTGCCTGGAGAACGATTCAGGGAAAGGGTACTGAAGCTTTCTTT.

This chain uses TRBV27 with TRBJ1-5, with D unclear. The CDR3 consists of 13 residues. From germline, CDR1 is MNHEY and CDR2 SMNVEV (reference sequence). The germline V and J ends were trimmed by 6 bases and 6 bases, with 12 bases remaining between them. CDR3: CASSTDVAQPQHF. As DNA, the CDR3 is TGTGCCAGCAGCACGGACGTAGCTCAGCCCCAGCATTTT.

The chain links TRBV3-1 (or the pseudogene TRBV3-2) to TRBJ2-3, with no clear D. Germline V gene data show CDR1 as LGHDT and CDR2 as YNNKEL (reference sequence). The CDR3 has 15 amino acids. V gave up 4 bases and J gave up 3 bases, with 14 bases separating them. CDR3 residues: CASSPFSGSTDTQYF. CDR3 nucleotides: TGTGCCAGCAGCCCTTTTTCCGGATCTACAGATACGCAGTATTTT.

CDR3 loop: CASSLTENTEAFF. The CDR3 DNA sequence: TGTGCCAGCAGCTTGACTGAGAACACTGAAGCTTTCTTT. The chain combines TRBV12-3 or TRBV12-4 with TRBJ1-1; D is uncertain. There are 13 residues in the CDR3. V shed 6 bases and J shed 1 base, with 9 bases lying between them.

The CDR3 nucleotides are TGTGCCAGCAGTTGGGGTCCTAACTATGGCTACACCTTC. Translation gives CASSWGPNYGYTF. The chain is built from TRBV27 and TRBJ1-2; D ambiguous. CDR3 length equals 13 residues. The germline V gene encodes CDR1 MNHEY and CDR2 SMNVEV (reference sequence). V gave up 4 bases and J gave up 0 bases, with 6 bases separating them.

V usage is TRBV11-2 and J usage is TRBJ2-5, with TRBD1 matching over 7 bases. Germline V gene data show CDR1 as SGHAT and CDR2 as FQNNGV. CDR3 length: 16 residues. Germline trimming cut 1 base from V and 2 bases from J; bases unmatched to any gene: 7. The CDR3 region is CASSLGLRGLQETQYF. CDR3 nucleotides: TGTGCCAGCAGCTTAGGGCTCAGGGGGTTGCAAGAGACCCAGTACTTC.